The text below deals with one TCR beta chain. This clonotype was recorded a few times. Its target antigen remains unknown. Within one base of it there is no much larger clone, and no base qualities were kept. The data stem from a study of early T cells in non-severe SARS-CoV-2 infection (dated by TCRdb to the early 2020s). Regarding the research as a whole: TCR sequencing used bulk RNA from unsorted whole blood, so alpha and beta chains could not be paired.

Receptor libraries were prepared by 5' RACE. Data came from a NextSeq 500. To correct for sequencing error and PCR bias, the TCR library protocol tagged individual cDNA molecules with unique molecular identifiers. Sequencing covered both TCR alpha and beta chains, and within each sample the abundances of alpha and beta sequences were tightly co-correlated. Per the source publication's procedure: Decombinator V4 was used to annotate TCR sequences for V gene, J gene and CDR3. TCRs were defined as expanded if a significant change between any two time points was detected under a Poisson model with p below 0.0001. Abundances of TCRs were expressed as counts per million after normalisation to the total number of TCRs sequenced in each sample. MAIT TCRs were defined by TRAV1-2 paired with TRAJ12, TRAJ20 or TRAJ33, and iNKT TCRs by TRAV10 paired with TRAJ18. VDJdb, accessed on 1 November 2021, was searched for TCRs annotated for CMV, EBV and SARS-CoV-2, and TCRs annotated for more than one antigen were excluded. TCRdb trimmed public reads at Q25 via fastp, called clones via MiXCR and kept in-frame beta chains. One record per CDR3 amino acid sequence lists the most common genes and DNA. The V and J calls come from TCRdb's annotation, not from the publication. This sample has some 81,000 distinct CDR3 sequences in its table, and less than 20% of those were observed once. The top ten hold around 2.6% of the sample.

Here is what the overall study found, with its caveats: Matching against VDJdb was skewed toward anti-spike CD8 responses, likely underestimated virus-specific expansions, and missed private and CD4 specificities.

The CDR3 holds 15 amino acids from the cysteine to the phenylalanine. Just the 45-base CDR3 DNA is kept, in frame starting at base 1. Trimming at the junction amounts to 6 bases on V and 3 bases on J, and the germline ends lie 14 bases apart. Looking up the germline V gene (reference sequence) yields CDR1 SEHNR and CDR2 FQNEAQ. This was a case-control study nested in a cohort of healthcare workers in London, UK, who had nasopharyngeal swab PCR tests and blood samples taken every week. Healthcare workers were enrolled in the week of the UK lockdown, from 23 to 31 March 2020, and were followed every week for up to roughly 15 weeks.

What was sequenced was whole blood. This clonotype originated in an adult who was a healthcare worker with PCR-confirmed SARS-CoV-2 infection or an uninfected control (not recorded which). The chain uses TRBV7-9 and TRBJ1-4; the D gene is not confidently resolved. The DNA reads TGTGCCAGCAGTTCCAAGATGGCCCCTAATGAAAAACTGTTTTTT. Translated, this gives CASSSKMAPNEKLFF.